The 29 T cell receptor beta chains below were found in one sample sequenced in a study of CD8 T cells in Susac syndrome. After extraction with the RNeasy kit, roughly 0.45 to 1 ug of the RNA was reverse transcribed using random hexamers. TCRdb ran MiXCR on the immunoSEQ multiplex PCR reads and lists one entry per CDR3 protein. The data contain 150,000 to 200,000 distinct CDR3 sequences, approximately 96% of them singletons. Sample: CD4+ T cells from PBMCs. These receptors all stem from a human donor with multiple sclerosis.

The genes are TRBV9 and TRBJ2-4; D possibly corresponds to TRBD1 (5 bases). Between the trimmed V and J ends, which lost 0 bases and 6 bases, there was a span of 13 bases. Germline CDR1 SGDLS, CDR2 YYNGEE. This CDR3 is built from 15 residues. For the CDR3, the DNA is TGTGCCAGCAGCGTAGAAGTGGGGCAGGGAAACATTCAGTACTTC. Protein: CASSVEVGQGNIQYF.

In its sample, this clonotype was seen once. This chain links TRBV6-5 with TRBJ2-7, with D maybe TRBD2 (5 bases). The CDR3 loop spans 15 amino acids. The V gene lost 0 bases and the J gene lost 2 bases, with 11 bases spanning the gap. Germline V gene lookup returns CDR1 MNHEY and CDR2 SVGAGI. As DNA, the CDR3 is TGTGCCAGCAGTTACTCGAGAGGGCTCCCCTACGAGCAGTACTTC. This sequence encodes CASSYSRGLPYEQYF.

The V call is TRBV20-1, the J call TRBJ1-6; 7 bases align to TRBD1. The J segment lost 4 bases and the V segment lost 2 bases, leaving 2 bases of the junction unmatched. This CDR3 is built from 14 residues. Germline lookup yields CDR1 DFQATT and CDR2 SNEGSKA (reference sequence). CDR3: CSARTGEYNSPLHF. CDR3 DNA: TGCAGTGCTAGAACAGGGGAATATAATTCACCCCTCCACTTT.

The V call is TRBV2, the J call TRBJ2-3, with TRBD2 as a possible D gene (5 bases). The CDR3 runs 13 residues. Germline lookup yields CDR1 SNHLY and CDR2 FYNNEI. The V gene lost 4 bases and the J gene lost 2 bases, with 7 bases spanning the gap. The CDR3 loop reads CASSVDFTDTQYF. The CDR3 nucleotides read TGTGCCAGCAGTGTGGACTTCACAGATACGCAGTATTTT.

The chain joins TRBV21-1 to TRBJ2-3; the D call in the table, TRBD1, was not verified against the DNA. TRBV21-1 is marked as a pseudogene. The CDR3 covers 15 residues. The CDR3 loop is CASNHWDRVTDTQYF. The CDR3 DNA reads as TGTGCCAGCAACCACTGGGACAGGGTTACAGATACGCAGTATTTT.

The chain carries TRBV19 and TRBJ1-1; D is possibly TRBD1 (5 bases). V lost 5 bases and J 4 bases, leaving 17 bases between the germline ends. CDR1 LNHDA and CDR2 SQIVND come from the germline V gene (reference sequence). CDR3 length equals 15 residues. CDR3 nucleotide sequence: TGTGCCAGTAGTCCCCACCTCCAGGGAACCACTGAAGCTTTCTTT. Translating gives CASSPHLQGTTEAFF. Based on the CDR3 plus reference TRBV19 and TRBJ1-1, the full variable domain is DGGITQSPKYLFRKEGQNVTLSCEQNLNHDAMYWYRQDPGQGLRLIYYSQIVNDFQKGDIAEGYSVSREKKESFPLTVTSAQKNPTAFYLCASSPHLQGTTEAFFGQGTRLTVV.

The V and J genes are TRBV20-1 and TRBJ1-2; D is undetermined. The CDR3 sequence is 12 residues long. Germline-derived CDR1 and CDR2 are DFQATT and SNEGSKA (reference sequence). CDR3 nucleotide sequence: TGCGGATCCGACACTCTGAACTATGGCTACACCTTC. This gives the protein CGSDTLNYGYTF.

This clonotype was counted a few times. The genes are TRBV18 and TRBJ2-7, with D possibly being TRBD2 (5 bases). This CDR3 contains 13 residues. Germline lookup yields CDR1 KGHSH and CDR2 LQKENI. The V and J ends lost 6 bases and 2 bases respectively, with 11 bases between them. The CDR3 loop reads CASSHGRAYEQYF. The CDR3 DNA reads as TGTGCCAGCTCTCATGGGCGGGCCTACGAGCAGTACTTC.

V and J are TRBV4-1 and TRBJ1-5; D unresolved. The CDR3 has 13 amino acids. V was cut by 0 bases and J by 7 bases, with 7 bases left in between. CDR1 is MGHRA and CDR2 is YSYEKL in the germline V gene. The CDR3 loop reads CASSQERSQPQHF. DNA for the CDR3: TGCGCCAGCAGCCAAGAGAGAAGCCAGCCCCAGCATTTT.

The rearrangement links TRBV3-1 to TRBJ2-7; 9 bases align to TRBD2. Trimming removed 1 base from V and 3 bases from J; junction bases left unmatched: 4. Germline CDR1 is LGHDT and CDR2 is YNNKEL (reference sequence). This CDR3 has 15 amino acids. CDR3 nucleotide sequence: TGTGCCAGCAGCCAAGGACTAGCGGCCCACTACGAGCAGTACTTC. Encoded protein: CASSQGLAAHYEQYF.

The chain carries TRBV20-1 and TRBJ2-1; the D gene is possibly TRBD1 (5 bases). V was clipped by 2 bases and J by 5 bases, with 28 bases between them. Per the germline V gene, CDR1 is DFQATT and CDR2 is SNEGSKA (reference sequence). There are 19 residues in the CDR3. The CDR3 reads CSARRRRGPPGIVDNEQFF. The CDR3 nucleotides are TGCAGTGCTAGACGTAGGCGTGGTCCCCCAGGGATAGTGGACAATGAGCAGTTCTTC.

The chain employs TRBV11-1 and TRBJ2-7; 8 nucleotides line up with TRBD2. The CDR3 runs to 14 residues. Germline V CDR1 and CDR2: SGHAT, FQDESV (reference sequence). With V trimmed by 4 bases and J by 3 bases, 5 bases remained unmatched. The CDR3 sequence: CASSWSGGSYEQYF. DNA for the CDR3: TGTGCCAGCAGCTGGAGCGGGGGCAGCTACGAGCAGTACTTC.

The rearrangement uses TRBV7-2 and TRBJ1-5; weak D call: TRBD1 (5 bases). Trimming cost V 5 bases and J 6 bases, with 11 bases left between them. Germline-derived CDR1 and CDR2 are SGHTA and FQGNSA. This CDR3 is built from 13 residues. For the CDR3, the DNA is TGTGCCAGCAGCATCTTCCAGGGTCAGCCCCAGCATTTT. It translates to CASSIFQGQPQHF.

This clonotype was detected only once. The chain couples TRBV9 to TRBJ2-5; 7 bases fit TRBD2. With 0 bases clipped from V and 2 bases from J, the junction kept 4 bases outside the gene matches. CDR3 length: 15 residues. In germline, CDR1 is SGDLS, CDR2 YYNGEE. The CDR3 nucleotides are TGTGCCAGCAGCGTAGCTCCTAGCGGACAAGAGACCCAGTACTTC. Residues: CASSVAPSGQETQYF.

This rearrangement joins TRBV4-2 to TRBJ2-1; 7 bases are a match to TRBD2. The germline CDR1 and CDR2 sequences are LGHNA and YNFKEQ. J lost 10 bases, V lost 6 bases, and 6 bases had no gene match. The CDR3 is 12 amino acids. Here the CDR3 DNA reads TGTGCCAGCAGGGCCCGCGGGGGAGAGCAGTTCTTC. Amino acids: CASRARGGEQFF.

The V call is TRBV6-6, the J call TRBJ1-2; D call uncertain. CDR3 length: 14 residues. V gave up 6 bases and J gave up 5 bases, with 16 bases separating them. From germline, CDR1 is MNHNY and CDR2 SVGAGI (reference sequence). The CDR3 here is CASRSHRASYGYTF. In DNA form, the CDR3 reads TGTGCCAGCAGGTCACACCGGGCTTCGTATGGCTACACCTTC.

The rearrangement links TRBV7-3 to TRBJ1-2, with 7 positions matching TRBD1. CDR3 length: 16 amino acids. Unmatched junction bases numbered 13, after V lost 5 bases and J lost 4 bases. The germline V gene encodes CDR1 SGHTA and CDR2 FQGTGA. The CDR3 spells CASSRHSDRAGYGYTF. Here the CDR3 DNA reads TGTGCCAGCAGCCGTCACTCCGACAGGGCAGGCTATGGCTACACCTTC.

The rearrangement links TRBV7-2 to TRBJ1-1; 7 nucleotides match TRBD1. The CDR3 sequence is 16 residues long. Germline V gene lookup returns CDR1 SGHTA and CDR2 FQGNSA. V dropped 4 bases and J dropped 1; count of bases not matched to a gene: 9. The CDR3 spells CASSYEGQEGNTEAFF. CDR3 sequence (DNA): TGTGCCAGCAGCTACGAAGGACAGGAGGGGAACACTGAAGCTTTCTTT.

The chain combines TRBV12-3 or TRBV12-4 with TRBJ1-5; D gene uncertain. The CDR3 is 12 residues long. With 4 bases removed from V and 7 bases from J, the gap between germline ends came to 8 bases. CDR3 sequence (DNA): TGTGCCAGCAGTTCGACTCGACAGCCCCAGCATTTT. Translated, it gives CASSSTRQPQHF.

CDR3 sequence reads: CAWSAGYGNTIYF. The CDR3 coding sequence is TGTGCCTGGAGCGCAGGGTACGGAAACACCATATATTTT. This chain uses TRBV30 with TRBJ1-3; D perhaps matches TRBD1 (5 bases). Germline CDR1 GTSNPN, CDR2 SVGIG (reference sequence). The CDR3 has 13 amino acids. V lost 3 bases, J lost 4 bases, and 10 bases lay in between.

The rearrangement uses TRBV6-5 and TRBJ2-1; D might be TRBD1 or TRBD2, each matching 6 bases. CDR1 is MNHEY and CDR2 is SVGAGI in the germline V gene. Between the trimmed V and J ends, which lost 6 bases and 3 bases, there was a span of 15 bases. This CDR3 is 15 amino acids long. The CDR3 here is CASRPQGGSYNEQFF. The CDR3, as DNA: TGTGCCAGCAGGCCCCAAGGGGGGAGCTACAATGAGCAGTTCTTC.

The chain couples TRBV30 to TRBJ2-3; the D call may be TRBD1 or TRBD2 (5 bases each). Trimming stripped 3 bases from V and 1 base from J, with 20 bases between. Germline values: CDR1 GTSNPN, CDR2 SVGIG (reference sequence). This CDR3 comprises 17 residues. DNA for the CDR3: TGTGCCTGGAGCGTCCGGCTGGGGGTCGCCGGCACAGATACGCAGTATTTT. The encoded protein is CAWSVRLGVAGTDTQYF. Together with reference TRBV30 and TRBJ2-3, the CDR3 gives the full variable domain: SQTIHQWPATLVQPVGSPLSLECTVEGTSNPNLYWYRQAAGRGLQLLFYSVGIGQISSEVPQNLSASRPQDRQFILSSKKLLLSDSGFYLCAWSVRLGVAGTDTQYFGPGTRLTVL.

The chain recombines TRBV5-1 with TRBJ2-1, with 11 bases matching TRBD2. The V gene's germline CDR1 is SGHRS and CDR2 YFSETQ. The CDR3 sequence is 16 residues long. The trim removed 3 bases at V and 0 bases at J, leaving 2 bases unmatched. CDR3 sequence: CASSYGLAGSYNEQFF. In DNA, the CDR3 is TGCGCCAGCAGCTACGGACTAGCGGGCTCCTACAATGAGCAGTTCTTC.

The V call is TRBV12-3 or TRBV12-4, the J call TRBJ2-7; 10 bases match TRBD2. Trimming removed 3 bases from V and 7 bases from J; junction bases left unmatched: 9. The CDR3 covers 15 residues. The CDR3 region has the DNA TGTGCCAGCAGTTTGGAATTGGTAGCGGGGGGTGAGCAGTACTTC. Translation: CASSLELVAGGEQYF.

The rearrangement joins TRBV12-3 or TRBV12-4 to TRBJ1-2; maybe TRBD1 (5 bases). Trimming took off 2 bases at V and 6 bases at J, with 10 bases between the two ends. The CDR3 has 13 residues. This chain's CDR3 is CASSLPGRDGYTF. CDR3 nucleotides: TGTGCCAGCAGTTTACCAGGGAGGGATGGCTACACCTTC.

This clonotype appeared once. This chain connects TRBV30 to TRBJ1-1; possible D gene TRBD1, 5 bases. V lost 1 base and J 1 base, leaving 13 bases between the germline ends. In germline, CDR1 is GTSNPN, CDR2 SVGIG (reference sequence). This CDR3 comprises 15 residues. CDR3 amino acids: CAWSGSGGRNTEAFF. The CDR3 DNA reads as TGTGCCTGGAGTGGATCGGGGGGAAGGAACACTGAAGCTTTCTTT.

CDR3 in DNA: TGTGCCAGCAGTCCGGACAGGGGGCGTGGGTATGGCTACACCTTC. Residues: CASSPDRGRGYGYTF. This chain connects TRBV27 to TRBJ1-2; TRBD1 matches at 11 bases. Losses at the gene ends were 5 bases for V and 5 bases for J; bases not matched to a gene: 7. This CDR3 has 15 residues. Germline V gene lookup returns CDR1 MNHEY and CDR2 SMNVEV (reference sequence).

This clonotype has a handful of counts. The chain is built from TRBV3-1 and TRBJ1-5; no clear D gene. The germline gives CDR1 LGHDT, CDR2 YNNKEL (reference sequence). V was shortened by 1 base and J by 5 bases, with 3 bases between the two germline ends. The CDR3 is 12 residues long. The CDR3 DNA reads as TGTGCCAGCAGCCAAGGGGATCAGCCCCAGCATTTT. It translates to CASSQGDQPQHF.

The genes are TRBV20-1 and TRBJ2-3; a weak D match, TRBD1 (5 bases). V lost 6 bases to trimming and J lost 2 bases, with 21 bases between them. Germline values: CDR1 DFQATT, CDR2 SNEGSKA (reference sequence). The CDR3 is 16 residues long. The CDR3 nucleotides are TGCAGTGCCGAGTCATGGTGGCAGGGCTACACAGATACGCAGTATTTT. Its translation: CSAESWWQGYTDTQYF.